These 30 T cell receptor beta chains originate from one sample sequenced in a study of blood T cell repertoires in COVID-19. Profiling relied on immunoSEQ multiplex PCR, and the TCRdb table lists in-frame clones only, not all of them. This sample has 150,000 to 200,000 clones, with 80% to 85% found just once. The sample taken for sequencing was peripheral blood. These TCRs come from a woman in her 30s with acute or convalescent COVID-19.

The chain carries TRBV29-1 and TRBJ2-5; the D gene is possibly TRBD1 (7 bases). Per the germline V gene, CDR1 is SQVTM and CDR2 is ANQGSEA. The CDR3 contains 13 residues. The ends were cut back, 6 bases at V and 6 bases at J, with 17 bases in the middle. CDR3 in DNA: TGCAGCGTGAACCGACAGGGCGGGAAGACCCAGTACTTC. Protein sequence: CSVNRQGGKTQYF. The complete variable domain, with remaining parts taken from reference TRBV29-1 and TRBJ2-5, reads SAVISQKPSRDICQRGTSLTIQCQVDSQVTMMFWYRQQPGQSLTLIATANQGSEATYESGFVIDKFPISRPNLTFSTLTVSNMSPEDSSIYLCSVNRQGGKTQYFGPGTRLLVL.

The chain uses TRBV6-1 and TRBJ2-3; perhaps TRBD1 as D (6 bases). Germline CDR1 reads MNHNS; CDR2 reads SASEGT. The ends were cut back, 3 bases at V and 7 bases at J, with 14 bases in the middle. The CDR3 covers 14 residues. CDR3 sequence (DNA): TGTGCCAGCAGTGAGGCGGTCAGGGGATATACGCAGTATTTT. Translating gives CASSEAVRGYTQYF.

The chain links TRBV5-1 to TRBJ2-7; 9 nucleotides match TRBD2. In germline, CDR1 is SGHRS, CDR2 YFSETQ. V was pared by 4 bases and J by 4 bases, with 12 bases of the junction left unmatched. This CDR3 region has 16 residues. The CDR3 bases are TGCGCCAGCAGCGTCGCTAGCGGGAAATCACTTTACGAGCAGTACTTC. This gives the protein CASSVASGKSLYEQYF.

The chain joins TRBV28 to TRBJ1-6; TRBD1 might be the D (6 bases). This CDR3 spans 12 amino acids. The V gene's germline CDR1 is MDHEN and CDR2 SYDVKM. Trimming cost V 6 bases and J 8 bases, with 8 bases left between them. The CDR3 DNA sequence: TGTGCCAGCAGCAGGGGATATTCACCCCTCCACTTT. Translating it yields CASSRGYSPLHF.

This chain connects TRBV29-1 to TRBJ2-7; 9 nucleotides agree with TRBD1. V lost 7 bases to trimming and J lost 4 bases; unmatched junction nucleotides: 8. Germline V CDR1 and CDR2: SQVTM, ANQGSEA. The CDR3 consists of 13 residues. CDR3 nucleotide sequence: TGCAGCGGCGGTACAGGGGGCAAGTACGAGCAGTACTTC. Translation: CSGGTGGKYEQYF.

The rearrangement uses TRBV5-1 and TRBJ2-3, with 8 bases lining up with TRBD1. CDR3 size: 15 residues. The germline CDR1 and CDR2 sequences are SGHRS and YFSETQ. V lost 4 bases to trimming and J lost 4 bases; unmatched junction nucleotides: 8. CDR3 sequence (DNA): TGCGCCAGCAGCACATCCGGGACAGGACCAGATACGCAGTATTTT. This gives the protein CASSTSGTGPDTQYF.

The V call is TRBV4-2, the J call TRBJ2-7; 7 bases are a match to TRBD1. Trimming removed 4 bases from V and 3 bases from J; junction bases left unmatched: 9. CDR1 LGHNA and CDR2 YNFKEQ come from the germline V gene. The CDR3 totals 15 residues. The CDR3 DNA is TGTGCCAGCAGCCCTGTGGACAGGCTTTACTACGAGCAGTACTTC. This translates into CASSPVDRLYYEQYF.

The chain is built from TRBV5-4 and TRBJ2-1, with 7 bases matching TRBD1. The CDR3 has 15 amino acids. Trimming at V came to 3 bases and at J to 0 bases, leaving 3 bases not matched to a gene. Germline V gene data show CDR1 as SGHNT and CDR2 as YYREEE (reference sequence). The CDR3 DNA reads as TGTGCCAGCAGCTCGGACAGGAACTCCTACAATGAGCAGTTCTTC. Its protein product is CASSSDRNSYNEQFF.

This clone was seen once. V gene TRBV30 combines with J gene TRBJ2-1; 7 bases fit TRBD2. CDR1 GTSNPN and CDR2 SVGIG come from the germline V gene (reference sequence). This CDR3 has 16 residues. V was pared by 0 bases and J by 0 bases, with 5 bases of the junction left unmatched. Here the CDR3 reads CAWSVNGGSSYNEQFF. CDR3 nucleotide sequence: TGTGCCTGGAGTGTAAATGGCGGGAGCTCCTACAATGAGCAGTTCTTC.

The chain carries TRBV6-5 and TRBJ1-3, with D hard to call. V was pared by 10 bases and J by 0 bases, with 13 bases between. The length of the CDR3 is 14 residues. Germline lookup yields CDR1 MNHEY and CDR2 SVGAGI. CDR3 sequence (DNA): TGTGCCACCTTAGACGGGATCTCTGGAAACACCATATATTTT. It codes for CATLDGISGNTIYF.

This clone was picked up a small number of times. The chain uses TRBV30 and TRBJ1-6; D gene unclear. V gave up 0 bases and J gave up 5 bases, with 11 bases separating them. This CDR3 has 15 residues. Per germline, CDR1 GTSNPN and CDR2 SVGIG (reference sequence). CDR3 protein: CAWSVGGSDNSPLHF. CDR3 sequence (DNA): TGTGCCTGGAGTGTTGGAGGCAGCGATAATTCACCCCTCCACTTT.

This clone is a singleton in its sample. V is TRBV6-2 or TRBV6-3 and J is TRBJ1-6; TRBD1 agrees at 9 bases. This CDR3 is 16 amino acids long. The germline V gene encodes CDR1 MNHEY and CDR2 SVGEGT. J lost 7 bases, V lost 4 bases, and 8 bases had no gene match. The CDR3 DNA follows: TGTGCCAGCAGTTCACGGACAGGGGCGACGAATTCACCCCTCCACTTT. Translation gives CASSSRTGATNSPLHF.

The chain recombines TRBV27 with TRBJ1-6, with D hard to call. This CDR3 region has 15 residues. Germline values: CDR1 MNHEY, CDR2 SMNVEV (reference sequence). V lost 6 bases, J lost 0 bases, and 9 bases lay in between. In DNA, the CDR3 is TGTGCCAGCAGAGCCCTGAGCTCCTATAATTCACCCCTCCACTTT. It yields the protein CASRALSSYNSPLHF.

This clone was observed once. The CDR3 coding sequence is TGCAGCGGTGACAGGGATGGCTACACCTTC. Residues: CSGDRDGYTF. The chain carries TRBV29-1 and TRBJ1-2; 7 bases agree with TRBD1. Germline V gives CDR1 SQVTM, CDR2 ANQGSEA. Trimming removed 7 bases from V and 6 bases from J; junction bases left unmatched: 2. This CDR3 contains 10 residues.

CDR3 coding DNA: TGTGCCTGGAGTGTACGGGACAGGGGCCGGTACACTGAAGCTTTCTTT. As protein: CAWSVRDRGRYTEAFF. The rearrangement uses TRBV30 and TRBJ1-1, with 10 bases identical to TRBD1. J was trimmed by 3 bases and V by 0 bases; bases with no gene match: 7. There are 16 residues in the CDR3. CDR1 and CDR2 from the germline V gene are GTSNPN and SVGIG (reference sequence).

The V call is TRBV5-4, the J call TRBJ1-2, with a tentative D call TRBD1 (6 bases). Germline V gene data show CDR1 as SGHNT and CDR2 as YYREEE (reference sequence). V dropped 5 bases and J dropped 7 bases, with 18 bases sitting between them. This CDR3 has 14 residues. The CDR3 sequence: CASSYIEGEFGYTF. CDR3 bases: TGTGCCAGCAGTTATATCGAGGGGGAATTTGGCTACACCTTC.

The chain links TRBV9 to TRBJ2-5, with no clear D. Germline CDR1 SGDLS, CDR2 YYNGEE. The CDR3 totals 13 residues. Trimming pared 4 bases from V and 5 bases from J, leaving 12 bases between. CDR3 region: CASSPKSTETQYF. The CDR3 DNA follows: TGTGCCAGCAGCCCTAAATCTACGGAGACCCAGTACTTC.

This clone occurred once. This specimen includes other DNA sequences encoding the same CDR3. This sequence joins TRBV6-5 and TRBJ1-2; a weak D match, TRBD1 (6 bases). Germline-derived CDR1 and CDR2 are MNHEY and SVGAGI. This CDR3 comprises 11 residues. The V end was cut by 8 bases, the J end by 6 bases, with 10 bases between. The CDR3 here is CASSQGHGYTF. The CDR3 DNA sequence: TGTGCCAGCTCACAGGGACATGGCTACACCTTC.

The V and J genes are TRBV4-2 and TRBJ1-5, with 7 bases identical to TRBD1. Per the germline V gene, CDR1 is LGHNA and CDR2 is YNFKEQ. The CDR3 is 15 residues long. Trimming at V came to 6 bases and at J to 0 bases, leaving 5 bases not matched to a gene. CDR3 sequence: CASRRDRDSNQPQHF. For the CDR3, the DNA is TGTGCCAGCAGACGGGACAGAGATAGCAATCAGCCCCAGCATTTT.

J is TRBJ1-4 and V is TRBV25-1; no firm D call. V was pared by 3 bases and J by 7 bases, with 9 bases between. Germline V lookup: CDR1 MGHDK, CDR2 SYGVNS. The CDR3 spans 13 residues. The CDR3 here is CASSEDYSEKLFF. The CDR3 DNA reads as TGTGCCAGCAGTGAGGACTACAGTGAAAAACTGTTTTTT.

J is TRBJ1-4 and V is TRBV5-1; 7 positions agree with TRBD1. This CDR3 has 15 amino acids. The germline V gene has CDR1 SGHRS and CDR2 YFSETQ. After removal of 4 bases from V and 7 bases from J, the junction contained 10 bases not matched to a gene. The CDR3 reads CASSGGSTGSEKLFF. DNA for the CDR3: TGCGCCAGCAGCGGGGGTTCGACAGGGTCTGAAAAACTGTTTTTT.

The chain is built from TRBV9 and TRBJ2-3; possible D gene TRBD1, 6 bases. CDR1 is SGDLS, CDR2 YYNGEE, per germline. The germline V and J ends were trimmed by 4 bases and 2 bases, with 14 bases remaining between them. The CDR3 is made up of 15 amino acids. CDR3 loop: CASSLGGGFTDTQYF. CDR3 coding DNA: TGTGCCAGCAGCCTTGGGGGCGGGTTCACAGATACGCAGTATTTT.

CDR3 sequence reads: CASSEQGLGYTF. The CDR3 nucleotides read TGCGCCAGCAGTGAACAGGGCCTTGGCTACACCTTC. The rearrangement links TRBV10-2 to TRBJ1-2; TRBD1 might be the D (6 bases). The germline V gene has CDR1 WSHSY and CDR2 SAAADI. V lost 3 bases and J 7 bases, leaving 9 bases between the germline ends. This CDR3 contains 12 residues.

The V gene is TRBV14, the J gene TRBJ1-1; D unclear. V was pared by 3 bases and J by 0 bases, with 5 bases between. The CDR3 totals 13 residues. Germline CDR1 and CDR2: SGHDN and FVKESK. The CDR3 DNA reads TGTGCCAGCAGCCACAAATTGAACACTGAAGCTTTCTTT. Amino acid sequence: CASSHKLNTEAFF.

This clone was seen just once. The chain employs TRBV13 and TRBJ1-1, with 10 bases that match TRBD1. In germline, CDR1 is PRHDT, CDR2 FYEKMQ (reference sequence). The junction had 6 bases not matched to a gene; V was cut back by 5 bases and J by 3 bases. The CDR3 totals 15 residues. CDR3 amino acids: CASSPYGQGDTEAFF. Here the CDR3 DNA reads TGTGCCAGCAGCCCTTACGGACAGGGGGACACTGAAGCTTTCTTT.

The J gene is TRBJ1-1, the V gene TRBV5-1; the D gene is possibly TRBD1 (5 bases). The V and J ends lost 4 bases and 0 bases respectively, with 16 bases between them. Germline-derived CDR1 and CDR2 are SGHRS and YFSETQ. This CDR3 region has 16 residues. CDR3 in DNA: TGCGCCAGCAGCCGGACACTCGTACAGATGAACACTGAAGCTTTCTTT. Amino acid sequence: CASSRTLVQMNTEAFF.

The CDR3 DNA is TGCGCCAGCAGCCCCCGACGGAGTCACGACCACGAGCAGTACTTC. Its protein is CASSPRRSHDHEQYF. The chain links TRBV4-3 to TRBJ2-7; D ambiguous. Germline CDR1 and CDR2: LGHNA and YSLEER. The CDR3 length is 15 residues. Trimming took off 4 bases at V and 5 bases at J, with 18 bases between the two ends.

This chain uses TRBV28 with TRBJ1-1; D might be TRBD1 (5 bases). CDR3 size: 15 residues. V was shortened by 3 bases and J by 5 bases, with 16 bases between the two germline ends. Germline V gene data show CDR1 as MDHEN and CDR2 as SYDVKM. The DNA for the CDR3 is TGTGCCAGCAGTTTCCCTAGCGGTAGGGGTACTGAAGCTTTCTTT. This sequence encodes CASSFPSGRGTEAFF.

The rearrangement links TRBV7-3 to TRBJ2-2; 11 bases line up with TRBD1. In germline, CDR1 is SGHTA, CDR2 FQGTGA. Unmatched junction bases numbered 5, after V lost 5 bases and J lost 6 bases. The CDR3 has 15 amino acids. The CDR3 sequence: CASSLGQGVPGELFF. CDR3 nucleotides: TGTGCCAGCAGCCTGGGACAGGGGGTGCCCGGGGAGCTGTTTTTT.

The chain combines TRBV28 with TRBJ2-7; maybe TRBD1 (6 bases). The CDR3 is 16 residues long. Trimming shortened V by 6 bases and J by 2 bases, and 20 bases separated the two germline ends. Germline V gene sequence: CDR1 MDHEN, CDR2 SYDVKM. The CDR3 reads CASRGASIQGTYEQYF. CDR3 sequence (DNA): TGTGCCAGCAGAGGGGCCTCTATACAGGGAACCTACGAGCAGTACTTC. Supplemented by reference TRBV28 and TRBJ2-7, the full variable domain reads DVKVTQSSRYLVKRTGEKVFLECVQDMDHENMFWYRQDPGLGLRLIYFSYDVKMKEKGDIPEGYSVSREKKERFSLILESASTNQTSMYLCASRGASIQGTYEQYFGPGTRLTVT.